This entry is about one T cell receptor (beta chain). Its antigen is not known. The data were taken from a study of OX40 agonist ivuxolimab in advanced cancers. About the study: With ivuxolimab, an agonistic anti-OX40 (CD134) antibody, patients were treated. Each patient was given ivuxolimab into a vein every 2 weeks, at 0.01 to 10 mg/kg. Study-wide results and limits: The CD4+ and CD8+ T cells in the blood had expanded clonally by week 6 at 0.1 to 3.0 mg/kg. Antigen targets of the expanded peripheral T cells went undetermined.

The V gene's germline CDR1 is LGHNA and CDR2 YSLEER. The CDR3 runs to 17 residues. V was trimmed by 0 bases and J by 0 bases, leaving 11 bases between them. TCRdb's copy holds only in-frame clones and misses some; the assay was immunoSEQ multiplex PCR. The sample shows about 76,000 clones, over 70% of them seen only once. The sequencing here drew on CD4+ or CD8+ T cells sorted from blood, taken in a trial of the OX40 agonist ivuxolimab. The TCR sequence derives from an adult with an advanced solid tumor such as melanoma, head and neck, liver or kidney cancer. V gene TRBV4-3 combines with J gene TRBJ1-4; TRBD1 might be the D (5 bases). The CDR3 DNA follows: TGCGCCAGCAGCCAAGAAGGACACCGTGCAACTAATGAAAAACTGTTTTTT. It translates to CASSQEGHRATNEKLFF.